This passage covers 10 T cell receptor beta chains from one sample sequenced in a study of T cells in Graves' hyperthyroidism and ophthalmopathy. Amplified TCR beta CDR3 regions came from RNA transcripts. When the TCR CDR3 underwent first-round RT-PCR, the HTBI primer set was used. TCRdb ran MiXCR on the multiplex PCR reads and lists one entry per CDR3 protein. Altogether around 300,000 distinct CDR3 sequences are present, 14% being singletons, with the ten largest covering 20% to 25%. Source material: blood. The receptors stem from a woman under 40 with Graves' hyperthyroidism.

This clonotype was observed a few times. The V gene is TRBV27, the J gene TRBJ2-1; maybe TRBD1 (6 bases). V was clipped by 5 bases and J by 9 bases, with 11 bases between them. The CDR3 is made up of 12 amino acids. Germline-derived CDR1 and CDR2 are MNHEY and SMNVEV (reference sequence). The CDR3 region is CASSPSGVEQFF. In DNA form, the CDR3 reads TGTGCCAGCAGTCCCTCAGGGGTTGAGCAGTTCTTC.

The CDR3 protein is CASSLATGTEAFF. Written as DNA, the CDR3 is TGTGCCAGCAGCTTAGCGACGGGCACTGAAGCTTTCTTT. This chain connects TRBV7-8 to TRBJ1-1; the D is unclear. The CDR3 has 13 residues. The ends were cut back, 0 bases at V and 4 bases at J, with 6 bases in the middle. Germline V gene lookup returns CDR1 SGHVS and CDR2 FQNEAQ.

The table lists this clonotype with many counts. V gene TRBV20-1 combines with J gene TRBJ1-2; D is unclear. The CDR3 contains 10 residues. V was clipped by 6 bases and J by 9 bases, with 11 bases between them. From germline, CDR1 is DFQATT and CDR2 SNEGSKA (reference sequence). CDR3 protein: CSAAKTSYTF. The DNA of the CDR3 is TGCAGTGCCGCAAAGACTAGCTACACCTTC.

This clonotype was observed many times. The chain has TRBV11-2 and TRBJ2-1, with TRBD2 identical over 15 bases. The CDR3 spans 16 residues. V shed 5 bases, J shed 10 bases, and the junction held 9 bases outside the gene matches. Germline loops: CDR1 SGHAT, CDR2 FQNNGV. The CDR3 DNA sequence: TGTGCCAGCAGCCACGGGACTAGCGGGAGGTTTGAGGAGCAGTTCTTC. Translation: CASSHGTSGRFEEQFF.

This clonotype appeared many times. The chain employs TRBV15 and TRBJ1-1; tentatively, D is TRBD1 (5 bases). The CDR3 length is 13 residues. V was pared by 5 bases and J by 6 bases, with 13 bases between. CDR1 and CDR2 from the germline V gene are LNHNV and YYDKDF (reference sequence). The DNA for the CDR3 is TGTGCCACCAGCCACGTCGGGACTCCTGAAGCTTTCTTT. Amino acids: CATSHVGTPEAFF.

This clonotype occurred many times. The chain links TRBV28 to TRBJ2-1; 10 nucleotides line up with TRBD2. V was clipped by 6 bases and J by 10 bases; unmatched bases: 12. The CDR3 spans 15 residues. CDR1 MDHEN and CDR2 SYDVKM come from the germline V gene. CDR3 DNA: TGTGCCAGCAGCAGGGTAGCGGGAGGCCCCAGGGAGCAGTTCTTC. It yields the protein CASSRVAGGPREQFF. Looking up the rest from reference TRBV28 and TRBJ2-1 gives the full variable domain: DVKVTQSSRYLVKRTGEKVFLECVQDMDHENMFWYRQDPGLGLRLIYFSYDVKMKEKGDIPEGYSVSREKKERFSLILESASTNQTSMYLCASSRVAGGPREQFFGPGTRLTVL.

Many counts were recorded for this clonotype. The J gene is TRBJ2-1, the V gene TRBV11-1; 9 bases agree with TRBD1. Germline V gives CDR1 SGHAT, CDR2 FQDESV (reference sequence). V lost 4 bases and J lost 7; bases outside the gene matches: 8. The CDR3 runs to 15 residues. CDR3 in DNA: TGTGCCAGCAGCTCGAGAGCCGGGACAGGGAATGAGCAGTTCTTC. Translating it yields CASSSRAGTGNEQFF.

This clonotype has a count of ten or more. The rearrangement uses TRBV19 and TRBJ1-1; D is unresolved. The CDR3 runs 14 residues. CDR1 is LNHDA, CDR2 SQIVND, per germline (reference sequence). Trimming cost V 7 bases and J 0 bases, with 12 bases left between them. CDR3: CASTSYLMNTEAFF. Written as DNA, the CDR3 is TGTGCCAGTACGTCATACCTAATGAACACTGAAGCTTTCTTT.

This clonotype occurred a few times. The rearrangement links TRBV7-9 to TRBJ1-1; no firm D call. Deletions cut 5 bases from V and 3 bases from J, with 10 bases between. CDR1 is SEHNR and CDR2 is FQNEAQ in the germline V gene (reference sequence). The CDR3 has 13 residues. Written as DNA, the CDR3 is TGTGCCAGCAGCCCATCGGAGCACACTGAAGCTTTCTTT. Translated, it gives CASSPSEHTEAFF.

This clonotype was seen ten or more times. The CDR3 spells CASTSYRESYEQYF. The CDR3 DNA follows: TGTGCCAGCACCTCGTACCGGGAGTCCTACGAGCAGTACTTC. The J gene is TRBJ2-7, the V gene TRBV11-2; D is perhaps TRBD2 (6 bases). This CDR3 region has 14 residues. Germline V gene data show CDR1 as SGHAT and CDR2 as FQNNGV. V gave up 7 bases and J gave up 1 base, with 14 bases separating them.